This TCR beta chain is drawn from a study of cytomegalovirus exposure and HLA in healthy donors. Points from the study as a whole: Later genetic work tied a missense DCLRE1C variant to beta-chain V and J trimming. Being indistinguishable, some V segments were excluded, TRBV6-2 and TRBV6-3 among them. Within an earlier analysis, most TCR beta V segments proved productive either about 90% or about 30% of the time.

CDR1 is GTSNPN and CDR2 is SVGIG in the germline V gene (reference sequence). The CDR3 is made up of 15 amino acids. Trimming stripped 3 bases from V and 7 bases from J, with 16 bases between. Primers for the PCR totalled 60 Vbeta and 13 Jbeta. Profiled with immunoSEQ multiplex PCR; TCRdb holds only in-frame clones, not every one. The sample yields roughly 49,000 clones, roughly 80% seen once. With respect to this clone: Its target is not known.

Source material: PBMCs. The TCR sequence derives from a woman in her forties in good health and CMV-seropositive. The chain carries TRBV30 and TRBJ1-6; weak D call: TRBD1 (5 bases). The CDR3 loop is CAWRITGVENSPLHF. The DNA of the CDR3 is TGTGCCTGGAGGATCACAGGTGTTGAGAATTCACCCCTCCACTTT.